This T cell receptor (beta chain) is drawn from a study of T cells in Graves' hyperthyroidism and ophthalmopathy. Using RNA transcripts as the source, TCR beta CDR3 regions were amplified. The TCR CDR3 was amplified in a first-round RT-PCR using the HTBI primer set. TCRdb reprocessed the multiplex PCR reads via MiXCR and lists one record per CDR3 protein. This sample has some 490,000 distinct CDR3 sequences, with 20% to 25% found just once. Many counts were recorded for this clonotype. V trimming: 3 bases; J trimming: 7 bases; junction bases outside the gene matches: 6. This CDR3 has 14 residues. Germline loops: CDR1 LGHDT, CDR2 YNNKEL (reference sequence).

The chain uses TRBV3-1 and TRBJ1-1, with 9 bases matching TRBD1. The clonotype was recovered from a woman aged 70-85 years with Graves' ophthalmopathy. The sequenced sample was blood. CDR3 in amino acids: CASSHPGQGFEAFF. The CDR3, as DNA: TGTGCCAGCAGCCATCCGGGACAGGGATTTGAAGCTTTCTTT.